This TCR beta chain is drawn from a study of blood T cell repertoires in COVID-19 (dated by TCRdb to 2018 to 2020). In the study overall: Samples from collaborators originated in the United States, Italy and Spain and spanned both the acute and convalescent phases of COVID-19. The material from the prospective study consisted of cDNA or gDNA derived from T cells, B-cell-depleted T cells, or PBMCs. The dataset comprised deeply sampled blood TCRbeta repertoires from subjects exposed to, actively infected with, or recovered from COVID-19. The repertoires were released in a freely available public database meant as a resource for research on the immune response to SARS-CoV-2. The samples were drawn from the first 160 participants of the ongoing ImmuneRACE study and from 950 to 1,500 subjects provided by 6 global collaborators. Sample metadata almost always included a de-identified subject ID, COVID-19 status, age in years and sex. Where available, HLA class I and class II types were taken from metadata supplied by the sample provider and were not determined by assay-based typing.

TCRbeta CDR3 regions were amplified from genomic DNA using the immunoSEQ Assay, a bias-controlled multiplex PCR. For the original study's pipeline: Within the assay, amplification of reference gene primers was used to estimate how many nucleated cells each sample contained. Sequence reads were collapsed and filtered to measure the absolute abundance of every unique TCRbeta CDR3 rearrangement. For each sample, productive Simpson clonality was calculated by taking the square root of Simpson's diversity index across productive rearrangements. TCRdb carries this immuneACCESS record with in-frame sequences only. Its versions omit some clonotypes, under half of them owing to an unresolved V gene in the studies checked, with the rest unexplained. The DNA was the basis for D and trimming; V, J and clone size are from that table. The sample contains roughly 300,000 clones, 88% of them found a single time. The ten largest clones add up to about 9.8% of the sample.

Overall study outcomes, separate from this receptor: The quantity of clinical and demographic metadata differed by source and by participant and was supplied without curation.

The collaborating institutions used their own protocols to collect whole blood in K2EDTA tubes. For TCRbeta analysis, collaborator samples were shipped as frozen whole blood, as isolated PBMCs, or as DNA extracted from either sample type. The CDR3 covers 15 residues, taking in both the cysteine and the phenylalanine. CDR3 DNA only is kept here, 45 bases in frame from base 1. Looking up the germline V gene yields CDR1 SGHTA and CDR2 FQGTGA. The germline ends are 14 bases apart after V is trimmed by 5 bases and J by 2 bases. About this clone: Its antigen is unknown. No much larger clone is present one base from it, and per-base qualities are unavailable.

The chain is made from TRBV7-3 and TRBJ2-3; the D gene is perhaps TRBD1, on 6 matching bases. Sequenced input: peripheral blood. The TCR sequence derives from a man younger than 35 with active or convalescent COVID-19. Here the CDR3 is given as CASSPTGGNTDTQYF. The DNA sequence is given as TGTGCCAGCAGCCCGACAGGAGGAAACACAGATACGCAGTATTTT.